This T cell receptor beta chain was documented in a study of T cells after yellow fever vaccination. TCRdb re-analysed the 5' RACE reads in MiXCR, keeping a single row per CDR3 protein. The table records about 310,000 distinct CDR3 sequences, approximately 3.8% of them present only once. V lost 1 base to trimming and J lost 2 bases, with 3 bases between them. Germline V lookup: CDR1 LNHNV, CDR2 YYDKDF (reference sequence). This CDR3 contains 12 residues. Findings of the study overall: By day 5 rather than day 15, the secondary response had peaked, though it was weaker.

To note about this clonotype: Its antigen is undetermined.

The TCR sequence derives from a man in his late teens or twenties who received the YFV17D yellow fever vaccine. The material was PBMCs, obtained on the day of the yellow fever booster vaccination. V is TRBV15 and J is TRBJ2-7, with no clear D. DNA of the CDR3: TGTGCCACCAGCAGAGGGGCCTACGAGCAGTACTTC. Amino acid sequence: CATSRGAYEQYF.